The text below deals with one T cell receptor beta chain. Its antigen is currently unknown. TCRdb's copy holds only in-frame clones and misses some; the assay was immunoSEQ multiplex PCR. In the table there are around 74,000 clones, over 75% of which are singletons. This record belongs to a study of OX40 agonist ivuxolimab in advanced cancers. Overall study context: Head and neck, renal cell, melanoma or hepatocellular carcinoma were the cancers that dose-escalation patients had. Three partial responders included one hepatocellular carcinoma patient and two cutaneous melanoma patients.

V was shortened by 3 bases and J by 5 bases, with 9 bases between the two germline ends. The germline V gene encodes CDR1 SNHLY and CDR2 FYNNEI. The CDR3 has 13 residues. Study-wide points: Patients who responded partially at 0.1-3.0 mg/kg showed clonal expansion ranking among the lowest.

This clonotype was obtained from an adult with an advanced solid tumor such as melanoma, head and neck, liver or kidney cancer. The sample in question was CD4+ or CD8+ T cells sorted from blood, obtained in a trial of the OX40 agonist ivuxolimab. The chain employs TRBV2 and TRBJ2-3; possible D gene TRBD2, 6 bases. This CDR3 reads CASSDGREDTQYF. CDR3 nucleotides: TGTGCCAGCAGTGACGGGAGAGAAGATACGCAGTATTTT.